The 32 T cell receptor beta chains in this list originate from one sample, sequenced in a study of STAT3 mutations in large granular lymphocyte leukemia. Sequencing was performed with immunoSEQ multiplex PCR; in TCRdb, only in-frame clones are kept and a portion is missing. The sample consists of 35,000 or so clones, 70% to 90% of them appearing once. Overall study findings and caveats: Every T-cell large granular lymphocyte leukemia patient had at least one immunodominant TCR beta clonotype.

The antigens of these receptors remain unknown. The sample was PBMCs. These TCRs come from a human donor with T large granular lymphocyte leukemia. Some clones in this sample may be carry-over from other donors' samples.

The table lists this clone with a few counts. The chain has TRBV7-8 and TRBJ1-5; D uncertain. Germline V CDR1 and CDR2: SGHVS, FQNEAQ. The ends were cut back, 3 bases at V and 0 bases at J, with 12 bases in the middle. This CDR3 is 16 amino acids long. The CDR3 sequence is CASSFLPILSNQPQHF. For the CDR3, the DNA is TGTGCCAGCAGCTTTTTACCTATCCTTAGCAATCAGCCCCAGCATTTT.

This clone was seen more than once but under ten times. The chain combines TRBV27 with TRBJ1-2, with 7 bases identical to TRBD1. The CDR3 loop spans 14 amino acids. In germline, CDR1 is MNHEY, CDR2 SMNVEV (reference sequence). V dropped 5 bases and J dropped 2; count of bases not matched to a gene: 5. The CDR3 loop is CASSQEGQNYGYTF. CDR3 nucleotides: TGTGCCAGCAGTCAAGAGGGACAGAACTATGGCTACACCTTC.

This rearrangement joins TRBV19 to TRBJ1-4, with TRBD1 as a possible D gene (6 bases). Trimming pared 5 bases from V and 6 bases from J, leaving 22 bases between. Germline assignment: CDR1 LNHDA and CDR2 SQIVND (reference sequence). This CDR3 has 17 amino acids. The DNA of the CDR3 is TGTGCCAGTAGTCGAGTTAAACCCGGGACATCTGATGAAAAACTGTTTTTT. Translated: CASSRVKPGTSDEKLFF.

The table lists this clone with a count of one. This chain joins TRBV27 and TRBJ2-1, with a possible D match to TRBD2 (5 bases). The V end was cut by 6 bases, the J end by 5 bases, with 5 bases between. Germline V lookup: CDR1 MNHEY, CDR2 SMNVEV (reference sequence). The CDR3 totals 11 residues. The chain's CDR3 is CASRGDNEQFF. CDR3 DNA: TGTGCCAGCAGGGGAGACAATGAGCAGTTCTTC.

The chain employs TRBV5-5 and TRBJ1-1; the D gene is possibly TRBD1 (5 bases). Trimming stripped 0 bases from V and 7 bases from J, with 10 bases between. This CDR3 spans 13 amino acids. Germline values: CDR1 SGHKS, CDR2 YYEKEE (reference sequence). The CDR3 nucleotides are TGTGCCAGCAGCTTGGAATGGGGCGGTGAAGCTTTCTTT. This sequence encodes CASSLEWGGEAFF.

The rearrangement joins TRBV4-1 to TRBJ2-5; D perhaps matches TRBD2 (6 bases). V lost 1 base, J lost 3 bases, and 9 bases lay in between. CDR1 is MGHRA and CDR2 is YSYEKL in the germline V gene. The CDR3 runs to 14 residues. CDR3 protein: CASSQGWTKETQYF. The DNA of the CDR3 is TGCGCCAGCAGCCAAGGGTGGACTAAAGAGACCCAGTACTTC.

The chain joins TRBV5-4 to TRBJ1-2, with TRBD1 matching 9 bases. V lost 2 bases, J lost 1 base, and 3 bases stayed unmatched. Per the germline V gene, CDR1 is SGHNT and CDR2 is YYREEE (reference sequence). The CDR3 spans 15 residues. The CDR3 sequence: CASSFNRGRNYGYTF. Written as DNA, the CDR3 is TGTGCCAGCAGCTTCAACAGGGGGCGTAACTATGGCTACACCTTC.

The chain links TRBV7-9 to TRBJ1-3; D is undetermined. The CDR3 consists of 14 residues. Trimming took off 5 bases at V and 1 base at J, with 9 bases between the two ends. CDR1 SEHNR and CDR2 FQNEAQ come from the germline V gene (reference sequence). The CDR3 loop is CASSRPSSGNTIYF. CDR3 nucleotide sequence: TGTGCCAGCAGCCGACCGTCTTCTGGAAACACCATATATTTT.

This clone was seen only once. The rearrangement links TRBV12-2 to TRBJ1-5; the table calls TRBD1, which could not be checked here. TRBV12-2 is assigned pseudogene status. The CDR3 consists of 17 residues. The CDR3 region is CASRPPHRGPGNQPQHF. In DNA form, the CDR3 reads TGTGCAAGTCGTCCACCCCACAGGGGGCCAGGCAATCAGCCCCAGCATTTT.

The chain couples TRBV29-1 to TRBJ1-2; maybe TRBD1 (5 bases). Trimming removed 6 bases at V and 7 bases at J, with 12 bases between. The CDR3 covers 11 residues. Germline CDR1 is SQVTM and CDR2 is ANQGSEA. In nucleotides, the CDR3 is TGCAGCGTAGTCGGGGGAATTGGCTACACCTTC. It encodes CSVVGGIGYTF.

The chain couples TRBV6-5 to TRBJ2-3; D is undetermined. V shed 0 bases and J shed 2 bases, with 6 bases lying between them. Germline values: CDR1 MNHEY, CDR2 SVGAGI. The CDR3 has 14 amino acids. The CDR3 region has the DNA TGTGCCAGCAGTTACTCGTCGACCACAGATACGCAGTATTTT. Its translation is CASSYSSTTDTQYF.

DNA of the CDR3: TGTGCCAGCAGCCTCCAAAACATACCCGCCTGGGATGAAAAACTGTTTTTT. It yields the protein CASSLQNIPAWDEKLFF. The chain has TRBV5-6 and TRBJ1-4; D remains ambiguous. Trimming removed 4 bases at V and 6 bases at J, with 22 bases between. Germline V lookup: CDR1 SGHDT, CDR2 YYEEEE. The CDR3 length is 17 residues.

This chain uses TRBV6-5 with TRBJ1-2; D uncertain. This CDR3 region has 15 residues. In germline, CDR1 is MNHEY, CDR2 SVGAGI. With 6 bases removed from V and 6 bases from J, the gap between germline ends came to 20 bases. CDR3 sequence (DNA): TGTGCCAGCAGGACCCGGGCAGGATCCTCTAATGGCTACACCTTC. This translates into CASRTRAGSSNGYTF.

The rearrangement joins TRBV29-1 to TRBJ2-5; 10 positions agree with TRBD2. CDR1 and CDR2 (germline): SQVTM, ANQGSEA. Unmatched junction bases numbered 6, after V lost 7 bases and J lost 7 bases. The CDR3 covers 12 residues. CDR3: CSGSGGARTQYF. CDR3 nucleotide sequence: TGCAGCGGCAGCGGGGGGGCCCGGACCCAGTACTTC.

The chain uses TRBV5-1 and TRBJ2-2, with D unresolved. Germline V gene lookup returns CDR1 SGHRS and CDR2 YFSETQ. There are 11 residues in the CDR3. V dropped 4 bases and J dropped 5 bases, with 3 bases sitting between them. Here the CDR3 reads CASSETGELFF. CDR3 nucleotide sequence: TGCGCCAGCAGCGAGACCGGGGAGCTGTTTTTT.

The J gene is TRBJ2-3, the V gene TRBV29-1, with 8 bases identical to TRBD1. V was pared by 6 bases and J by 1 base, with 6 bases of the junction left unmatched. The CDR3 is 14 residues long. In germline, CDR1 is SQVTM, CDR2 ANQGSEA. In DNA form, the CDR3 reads TGCAGCGTCGGACAGGGTGAAGGCACAGATACGCAGTATTTT. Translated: CSVGQGEGTDTQYF.

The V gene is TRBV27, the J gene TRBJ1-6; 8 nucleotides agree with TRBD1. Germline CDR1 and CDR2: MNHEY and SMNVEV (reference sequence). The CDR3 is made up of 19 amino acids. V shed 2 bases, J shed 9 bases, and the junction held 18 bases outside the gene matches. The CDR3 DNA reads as TGTGCCAGCAGTTTACAGGGGGGGCAGGGGGCTCTCCTAGGTTCACCCCTCCACTTT. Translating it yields CASSLQGGQGALLGSPLHF.

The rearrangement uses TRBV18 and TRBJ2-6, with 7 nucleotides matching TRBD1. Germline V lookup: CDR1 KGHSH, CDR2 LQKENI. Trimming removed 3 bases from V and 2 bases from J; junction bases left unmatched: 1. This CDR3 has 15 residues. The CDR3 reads CASSPGTAGANVLTF. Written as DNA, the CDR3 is TGTGCCAGCTCACCTGGGACAGCTGGGGCCAACGTCCTGACTTTC.

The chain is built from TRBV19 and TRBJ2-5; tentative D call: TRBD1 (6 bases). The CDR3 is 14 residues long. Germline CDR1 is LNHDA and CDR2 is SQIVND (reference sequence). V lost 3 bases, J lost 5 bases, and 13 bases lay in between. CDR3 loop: CASSISGVMETQYF. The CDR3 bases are TGTGCCAGTAGTATTTCAGGGGTGATGGAGACCCAGTACTTC.

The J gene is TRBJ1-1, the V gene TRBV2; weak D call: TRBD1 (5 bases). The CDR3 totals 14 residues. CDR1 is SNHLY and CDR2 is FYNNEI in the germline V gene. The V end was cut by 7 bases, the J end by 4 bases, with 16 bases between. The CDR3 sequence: CASTEGPGFTEAFF. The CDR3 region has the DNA TGTGCCAGCACTGAGGGACCGGGGTTCACTGAAGCTTTCTTT.

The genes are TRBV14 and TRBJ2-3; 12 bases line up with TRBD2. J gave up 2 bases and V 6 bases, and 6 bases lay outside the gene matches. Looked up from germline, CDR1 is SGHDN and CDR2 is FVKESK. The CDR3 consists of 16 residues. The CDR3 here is CASSLLAGGPTDTQYF. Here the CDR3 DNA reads TGTGCCAGCAGTCTACTAGCGGGGGGCCCCACAGATACGCAGTATTTT.

The CDR3 nucleotides are TGTGCCAGCAGCTTGCACGCCGGGACAGGGGTCCTTCCTTACACCTTC. Translation gives CASSLHAGTGVLPYTF. The genes are TRBV5-4 and TRBJ1-2; 10 bases agree with TRBD1. This CDR3 spans 16 amino acids. The V gene's germline CDR1 is SGHNT and CDR2 YYREEE (reference sequence). Trimming took 1 base from V and 11 from J; bases not matched to a gene: 14.

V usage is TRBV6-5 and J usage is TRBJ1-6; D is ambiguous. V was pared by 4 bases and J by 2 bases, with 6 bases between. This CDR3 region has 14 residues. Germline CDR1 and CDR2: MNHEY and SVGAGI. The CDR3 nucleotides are TGTGCCAGCAGTTCGGATGCCTATAATTCACCCCTCCACTTT. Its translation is CASSSDAYNSPLHF.

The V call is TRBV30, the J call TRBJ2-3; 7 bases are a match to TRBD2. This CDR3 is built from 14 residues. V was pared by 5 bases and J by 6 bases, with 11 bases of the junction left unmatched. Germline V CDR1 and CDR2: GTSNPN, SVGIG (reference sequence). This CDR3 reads CAWGGLPISDTQYF. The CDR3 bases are TGTGCCTGGGGGGGACTACCGATTTCGGATACGCAGTATTTT. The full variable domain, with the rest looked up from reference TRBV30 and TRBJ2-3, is SQTIHQWPATLVQPVGSPLSLECTVEGTSNPNLYWYRQAAGRGLQLLFYSVGIGQISSEVPQNLSASRPQDRQFILSSKKLLLSDSGFYLCAWGGLPISDTQYFGPGTRLTVL.

The CDR3 sequence: CATSGDRVDTGELFF. CDR3 nucleotide sequence: TGTGCCACCAGCGGGGACAGGGTCGACACCGGGGAGCTGTTTTTT. The chain links TRBV15 to TRBJ2-2; 9 bases line up with TRBD1. The CDR3 length is 15 residues. Trimming took 5 bases from V and 3 from J; bases not matched to a gene: 4. CDR1 and CDR2 from the germline V gene are LNHNV and YYDKDF (reference sequence). The complete variable domain, with remaining parts taken from reference TRBV15 and TRBJ2-2, reads DAMVIQNPRYQVTQFGKPVTLSCSQTLNHNVMYWYQQKSSQAPKLLFHYYDKDFNNEADTPDNFQSRRPNTSFCFLDIRSPGLGDTAMYLCATSGDRVDTGELFFGEGSRLTVL.

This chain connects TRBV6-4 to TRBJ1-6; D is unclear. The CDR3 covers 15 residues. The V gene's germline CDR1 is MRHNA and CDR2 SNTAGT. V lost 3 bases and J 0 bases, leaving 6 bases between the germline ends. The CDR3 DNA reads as TGTGCCAGCAGTGATGGGAGCTCCTATAATTCACCCCTCCACTTT. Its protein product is CASSDGSSYNSPLHF.

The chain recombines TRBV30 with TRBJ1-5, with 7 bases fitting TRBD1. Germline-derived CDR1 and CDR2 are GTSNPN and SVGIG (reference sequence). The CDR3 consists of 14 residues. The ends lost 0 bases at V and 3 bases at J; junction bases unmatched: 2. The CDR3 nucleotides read TGTGCCTGGAGTGTAGGGACAGCCAATCAGCCCCAGCATTTT. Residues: CAWSVGTANQPQHF.

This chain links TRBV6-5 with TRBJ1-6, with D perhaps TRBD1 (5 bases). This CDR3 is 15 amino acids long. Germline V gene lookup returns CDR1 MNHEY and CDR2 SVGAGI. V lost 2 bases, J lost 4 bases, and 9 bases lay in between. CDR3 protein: CASSYEGRYNSPLHF. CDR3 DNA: TGTGCCAGCAGTTACGAGGGACGGTATAATTCACCCCTCCACTTT.

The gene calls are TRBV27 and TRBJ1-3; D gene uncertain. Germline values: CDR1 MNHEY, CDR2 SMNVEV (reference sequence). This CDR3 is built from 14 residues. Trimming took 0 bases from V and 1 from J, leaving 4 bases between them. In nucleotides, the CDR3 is TGTGCCAGCAGTTTATCAGGGTCTGGAAACACCATATATTTT. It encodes CASSLSGSGNTIYF.

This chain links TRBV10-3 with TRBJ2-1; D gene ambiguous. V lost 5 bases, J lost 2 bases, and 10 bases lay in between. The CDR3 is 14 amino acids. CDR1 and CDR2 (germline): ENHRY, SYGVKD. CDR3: CAISPDQPYNEQFF. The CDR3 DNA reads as TGTGCCATCAGTCCGGACCAGCCCTACAATGAGCAGTTCTTC.

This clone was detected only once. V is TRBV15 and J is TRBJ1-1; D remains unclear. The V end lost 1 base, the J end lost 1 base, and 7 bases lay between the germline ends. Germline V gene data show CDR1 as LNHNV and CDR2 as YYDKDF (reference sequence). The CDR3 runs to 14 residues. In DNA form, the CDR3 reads TGTGCCACCAGCAGAGCGAGTCCGAACACTGAAGCTTTCTTT. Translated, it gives CATSRASPNTEAFF.

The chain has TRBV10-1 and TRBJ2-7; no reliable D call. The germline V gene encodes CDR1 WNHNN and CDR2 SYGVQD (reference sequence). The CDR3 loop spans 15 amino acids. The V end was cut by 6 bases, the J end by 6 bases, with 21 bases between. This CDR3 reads CASRTGLNSMCEQYF. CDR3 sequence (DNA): TGCGCCAGCAGGACCGGGTTGAACAGTATGTGCGAGCAGTACTTC.